Sequencing of this TCR beta chain was carried out in a study of T-cell reconstitution after alpha-beta-depleted transplantation in children. Notes on the study in general: A year post-transplant, T-cell counts and diversity derived mostly from newly produced T cells. Surviving recipient T cells and thymic progenitors accounted for the high day-60 TCRbeta diversity observed in some patients. Several hundred graft clones that had expanded were reportedly the source of alpha-beta T cells about two months after transplant.

The V and J ends lost 7 bases and 5 bases respectively, with 20 bases between them. The CDR3 loop spans 15 amino acids. As it was prepared, the TCRbeta library received unique molecular identifiers. TCRdb called the PCR reads again in MiXCR, with one record for every CDR3 protein. This table has about 280,000 distinct CDR3 sequences, roughly 11% appearing once. The sample holds many counts of this clonotype. Its antigen remains unidentified. Sequences were derived from peripheral blood, sampled 180 days after TCRalphabeta/CD19-depleted stem cell transplant. The rearrangement links TRBV12-3 or TRBV12-4 to TRBJ2-5; no reliable D call. This sequence originates from a male patient under 10 years old who had a stem cell transplant for chronic granulomatous disease, so the T cells may come from the graft donor. The CDR3 spells CASTAERSKRETQYF. In DNA, the CDR3 is TGTGCCAGCACCGCTGAACGGAGTAAGAGGGAGACCCAGTACTTC.